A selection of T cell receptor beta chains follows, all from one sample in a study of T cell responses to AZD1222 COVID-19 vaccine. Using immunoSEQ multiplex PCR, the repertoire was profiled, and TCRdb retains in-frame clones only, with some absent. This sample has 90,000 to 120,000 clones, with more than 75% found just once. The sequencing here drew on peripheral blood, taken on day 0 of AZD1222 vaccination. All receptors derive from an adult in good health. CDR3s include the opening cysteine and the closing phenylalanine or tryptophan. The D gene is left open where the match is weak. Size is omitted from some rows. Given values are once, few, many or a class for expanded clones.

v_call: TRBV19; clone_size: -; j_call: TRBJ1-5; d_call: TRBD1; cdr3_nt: TGTGCCAGTAGTCTAAGACCGACAGGGGGAAGCAATCAGCCCCAGCATTTT; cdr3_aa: CASSLRPTGGSNQPQHF
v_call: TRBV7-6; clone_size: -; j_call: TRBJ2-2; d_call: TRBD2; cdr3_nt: TGTGCCAGCAGACGGAGGGGTCCTAGCGGGGGACGCAACACCGGGGAGCTGTTTTTT; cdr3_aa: CASRRRGPSGGRNTGELFF
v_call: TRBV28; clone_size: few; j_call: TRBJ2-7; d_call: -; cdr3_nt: TGTGCCAGCAGTTTAAGTGGTGTTGGGAGGACCTACGAGCAGTACTTC; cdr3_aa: CASSLSGVGRTYEQYF
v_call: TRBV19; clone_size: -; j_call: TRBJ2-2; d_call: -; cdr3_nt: TGTGCCAGTAGTATAGTCCGGGACCCCAAGGGGCTGAACACCGGGGAGCTGTTTTTT; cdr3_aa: CASSIVRDPKGLNTGELFF
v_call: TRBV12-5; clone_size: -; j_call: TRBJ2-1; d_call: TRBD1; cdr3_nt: TGTGCTAGTGGGACTCTTCCCGGGACAGGGTCCAATGAGCAGTTCTTC; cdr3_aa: CASGTLPGTGSNEQFF
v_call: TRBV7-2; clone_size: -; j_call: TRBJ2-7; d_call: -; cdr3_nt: TGTGCCAGCAGCTATGGTTTTGACTACGAGCAGTACTTC; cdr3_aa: CASSYGFDYEQYF
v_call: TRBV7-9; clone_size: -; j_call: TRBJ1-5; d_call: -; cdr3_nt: TGTGCCAGCAGCTACTGGGGAGGCAGGGGAGGGTATCAGCCCCAGCATTTT; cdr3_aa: CASSYWGGRGGYQPQHF
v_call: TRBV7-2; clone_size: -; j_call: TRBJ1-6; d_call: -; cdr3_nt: TGTGCCAGCAGCTTATGGAGACAGAATTCACCCCTCCACTTT; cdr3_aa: CASSLWRQNSPLHF
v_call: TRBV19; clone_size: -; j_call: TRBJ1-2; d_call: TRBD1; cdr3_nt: TGTGCCAGTAGTATAGACCGGACAGGGGGAAATGGCTACACCTTC; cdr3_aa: CASSIDRTGGNGYTF
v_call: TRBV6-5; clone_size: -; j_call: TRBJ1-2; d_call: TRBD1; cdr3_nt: TGTGCCAGCAAGACAGGGCATGATGGCTACACCTTC; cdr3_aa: CASKTGHDGYTF
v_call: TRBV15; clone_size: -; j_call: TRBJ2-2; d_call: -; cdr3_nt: TGTGCCACCAGCGGGGGACAATCGCACACCGGGGAGCTGTTTTTT; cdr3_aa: CATSGGQSHTGELFF
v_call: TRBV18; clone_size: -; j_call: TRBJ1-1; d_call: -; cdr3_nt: TGTGCCAGCTCACCCAAAGGGAACACTGAAGCTTTCTTT; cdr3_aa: CASSPKGNTEAFF
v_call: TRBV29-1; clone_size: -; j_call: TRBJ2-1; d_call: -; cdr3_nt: TGCAGCGTTGTCACCTCCTACAATGAGCAGTTCTTC; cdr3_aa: CSVVTSYNEQFF
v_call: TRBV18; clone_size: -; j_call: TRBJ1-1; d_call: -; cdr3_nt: TGTGCCAGCTCATTATCACTGAACACTGAAGCTTTCTTT; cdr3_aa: CASSLSLNTEAFF
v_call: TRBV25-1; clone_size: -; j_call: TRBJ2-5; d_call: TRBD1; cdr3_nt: TGTGCCAGCAGGTCATTTACGACAGGGGCGGGGGAGACCCAGTACTTC; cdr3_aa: CASRSFTTGAGETQYF
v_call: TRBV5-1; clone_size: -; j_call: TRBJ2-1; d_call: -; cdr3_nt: TGCGCCAGCAGCAGCCCCACAGTGGGAGGCTCCTACAATGAGCAGTTCTTC; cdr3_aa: CASSSPTVGGSYNEQFF
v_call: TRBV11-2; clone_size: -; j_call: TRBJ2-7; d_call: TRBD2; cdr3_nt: TGTGCCAGCAGCTTTGGGACTACCGTTCGGGAGCAGTACTTC; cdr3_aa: CASSFGTTVREQYF
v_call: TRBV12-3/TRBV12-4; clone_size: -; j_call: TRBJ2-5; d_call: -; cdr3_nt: TGTGCCAGCAGTCGACAGACCCAAGAGACCCAGTACTTC; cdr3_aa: CASSRQTQETQYF
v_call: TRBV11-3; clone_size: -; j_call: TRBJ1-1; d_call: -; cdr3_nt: TGTGCCAGCAGCTTAGATTGGGGACACTTGAACACTGAAGCTTTCTTT; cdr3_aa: CASSLDWGHLNTEAFF
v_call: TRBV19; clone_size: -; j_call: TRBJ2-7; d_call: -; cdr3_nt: TGTGCCAGTAGGGAGGGACCCTCCTACGAGCAGTACTTC; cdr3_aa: CASREGPSYEQYF
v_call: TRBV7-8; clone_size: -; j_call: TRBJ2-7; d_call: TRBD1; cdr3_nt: TGTGCCAGCAGCCTCGGGACAGAACCCTACGAGCAGTACTTC; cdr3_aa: CASSLGTEPYEQYF
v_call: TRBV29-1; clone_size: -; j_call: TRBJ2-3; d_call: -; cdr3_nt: TGCAGCGGACGGTCAGATACGCAGTATTTT; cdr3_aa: CSGRSDTQYF
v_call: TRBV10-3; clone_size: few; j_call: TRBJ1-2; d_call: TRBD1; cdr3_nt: TGTGCCATCAGCGAGGACAGGGGGCTGTATGGCTACACCTTC; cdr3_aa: CAISEDRGLYGYTF
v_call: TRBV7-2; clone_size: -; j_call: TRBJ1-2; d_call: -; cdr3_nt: TGTGCCAGCAGCCCACTGGTGGCGCTCTATGGCTACACCTTC; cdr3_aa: CASSPLVALYGYTF
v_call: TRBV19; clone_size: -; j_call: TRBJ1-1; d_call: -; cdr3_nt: TGTGCCAGTAGTATCCAGGGAGTCGGGGACACTGAAGCTTTCTTT; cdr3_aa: CASSIQGVGDTEAFF
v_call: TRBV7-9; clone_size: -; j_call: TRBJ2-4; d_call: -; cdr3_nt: TGTGCCAGCAGCTTAATCAAGGGATCCAAAAACATTCAGTACTTC; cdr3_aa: CASSLIKGSKNIQYF
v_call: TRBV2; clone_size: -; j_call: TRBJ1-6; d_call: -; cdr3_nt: TGTGCCAGCGGGGAGACAGTAGGTTCACCCCTCCACTTT; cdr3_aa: CASGETVGSPLHF
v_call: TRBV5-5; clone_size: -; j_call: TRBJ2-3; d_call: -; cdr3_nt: TGTGCCAGCAGCTTAGGTGTGTCAACCACTCTTATCGATACGCAGTATTTT; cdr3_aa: CASSLGVSTTLIDTQYF
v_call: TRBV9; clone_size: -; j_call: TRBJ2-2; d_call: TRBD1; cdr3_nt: TGTGCCAGCAGCGTAAAGGGGGCGTCCACCGGGGAGCTGTTTTTT; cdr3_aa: CASSVKGASTGELFF
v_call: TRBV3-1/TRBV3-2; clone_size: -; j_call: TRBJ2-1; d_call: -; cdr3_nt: TGTGCCAGCAGCCAAGATCTGCCCAATGAGCAGTTCTTC; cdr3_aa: CASSQDLPNEQFF
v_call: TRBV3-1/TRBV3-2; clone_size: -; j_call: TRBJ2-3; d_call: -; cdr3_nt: TGTGCCAGCAGCCATCGAGGGGGACAACTCACAGATACGCAGTATTTT; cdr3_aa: CASSHRGGQLTDTQYF
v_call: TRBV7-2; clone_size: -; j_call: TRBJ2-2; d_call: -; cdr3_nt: TGTGCCAGCAGCCGCGGGGTCGTCGGCACCGGGGAGCTGTTTTTT; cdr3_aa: CASSRGVVGTGELFF
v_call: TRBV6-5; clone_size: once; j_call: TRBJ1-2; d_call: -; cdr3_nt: TGTGCCAGCAGCCGGGACACTAACTATGGCTACACCTTC; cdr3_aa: CASSRDTNYGYTF
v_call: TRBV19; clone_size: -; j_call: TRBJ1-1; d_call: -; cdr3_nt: TGTGCCAGTAGTATTGGGAGGGACACTGAAGCTTTCTTT; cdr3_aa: CASSIGRDTEAFF
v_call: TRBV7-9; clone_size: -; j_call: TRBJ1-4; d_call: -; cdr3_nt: TGTGCCAGCAGCTTACGTTTTCGATTAACTAATGAAAAACTGTTTTTT; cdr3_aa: CASSLRFRLTNEKLFF
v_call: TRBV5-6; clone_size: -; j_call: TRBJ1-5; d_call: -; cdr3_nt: TGTGCCAGCAGCCAACGACGGGGGTATCAGCCCCAGCATTTT; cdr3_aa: CASSQRRGYQPQHF
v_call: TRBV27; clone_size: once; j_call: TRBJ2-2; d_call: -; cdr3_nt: TGTGCCAGCAGTCCACCCCGGACAGACACGGAACTTATTGGGGAGCTGTTTTTT; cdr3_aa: CASSPPRTDTELIGELFF
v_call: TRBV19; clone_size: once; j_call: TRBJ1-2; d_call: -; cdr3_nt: TGTGCCAGTAGAAAGACAGGACCCCGCAACTATGGCTACACCTTC; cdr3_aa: CASRKTGPRNYGYTF
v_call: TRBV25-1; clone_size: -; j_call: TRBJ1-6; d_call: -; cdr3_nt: TGTGCCAGCAGTGAATTAAGCCATTCTAATTCACCCCTCCACTTT; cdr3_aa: CASSELSHSNSPLHF
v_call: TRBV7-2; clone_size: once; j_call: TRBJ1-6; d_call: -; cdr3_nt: TGTGCCAGCAGCTCGCTGCTACAGGGATCACCCCTCCACTTT; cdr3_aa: CASSSLLQGSPLHF
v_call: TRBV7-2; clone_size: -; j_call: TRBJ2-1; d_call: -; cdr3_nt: TGTGCCAGCAGCTTTTACAATGAGCAGTTCTTC; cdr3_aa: CASSFYNEQFF
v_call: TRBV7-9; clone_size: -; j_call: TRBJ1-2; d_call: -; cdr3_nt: TGTGCCAGCACCCGGACGGCGAGTAACTATGGCTACACCTTC; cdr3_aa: CASTRTASNYGYTF
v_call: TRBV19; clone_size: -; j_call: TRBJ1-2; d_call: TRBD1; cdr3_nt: TGTGCCAGTAGTGATGACAGGGAGAACTATGGCTACACCTTC; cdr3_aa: CASSDDRENYGYTF
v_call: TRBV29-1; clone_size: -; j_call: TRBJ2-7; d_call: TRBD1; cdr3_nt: TGCAGCGTTGTCAGGACAGGGGGTTACGAGCAGTACTTC; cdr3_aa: CSVVRTGGYEQYF
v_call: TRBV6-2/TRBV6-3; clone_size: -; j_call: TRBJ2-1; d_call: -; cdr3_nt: TGTGCCAGCAGATACGGGAGCAGTTCCCCCCGTGAGCAGTTCTTC; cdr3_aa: CASRYGSSSPREQFF
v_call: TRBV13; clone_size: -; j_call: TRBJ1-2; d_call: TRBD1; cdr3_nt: TGTGCCAGCAGCCGGGGGGACAGACTGACGAGTGACTATGGCTACACCTTC; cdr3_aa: CASSRGDRLTSDYGYTF
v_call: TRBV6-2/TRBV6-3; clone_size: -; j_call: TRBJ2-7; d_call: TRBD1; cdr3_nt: TGTGCCAGCAGTTACCAGGGGGCGAGAGACGAGCAGTACTTC; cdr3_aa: CASSYQGARDEQYF
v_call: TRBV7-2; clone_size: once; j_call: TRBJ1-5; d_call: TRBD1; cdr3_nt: TGTGCCAGCAGCTTCGGGACAGGGATCTATAGCAATCAGCCCCAGCATTTT; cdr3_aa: CASSFGTGIYSNQPQHF
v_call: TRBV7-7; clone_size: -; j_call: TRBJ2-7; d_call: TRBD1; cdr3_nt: TGTGCCAGCAGCCCGGGACAGGGGCTCGAGCAGTACTTC; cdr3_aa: CASSPGQGLEQYF
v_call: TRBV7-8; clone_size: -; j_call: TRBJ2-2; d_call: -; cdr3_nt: TGTGCCAGCAGCTTAGCAGTGCCCGGGGAGCTGTTTTTT; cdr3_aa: CASSLAVPGELFF
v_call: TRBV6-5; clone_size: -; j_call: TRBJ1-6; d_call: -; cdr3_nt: TGTGCCAGCAGCCCCTTGGGGGACAATTCACCCCTCCACTTT; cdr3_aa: CASSPLGDNSPLHF
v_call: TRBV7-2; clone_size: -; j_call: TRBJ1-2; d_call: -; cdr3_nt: TGTGCCAGCAGCTTAGGCATCGAGAACTATGGCTACACCTTC; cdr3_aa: CASSLGIENYGYTF
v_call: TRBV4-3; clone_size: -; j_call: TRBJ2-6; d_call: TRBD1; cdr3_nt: TGCGCCAGCAGCCAAGACCCCCACAGGGGTTCCCCCTCTGGGGCCAACGTCCTGACTTTC; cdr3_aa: CASSQDPHRGSPSGANVLTF
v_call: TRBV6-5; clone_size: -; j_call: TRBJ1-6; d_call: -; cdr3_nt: TGTGCCAGCCGTCCTCCGGCCCAAAATTCACCCCTCCACTTT; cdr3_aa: CASRPPAQNSPLHF
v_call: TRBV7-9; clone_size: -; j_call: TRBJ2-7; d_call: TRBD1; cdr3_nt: TGTGCCAGCAGCTACGGACAGGCGACCTACGAGCAGTACTTC; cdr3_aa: CASSYGQATYEQYF
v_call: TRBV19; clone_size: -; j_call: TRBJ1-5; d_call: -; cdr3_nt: TGTGCCAGTAGTATAGAAAGGGCTGTGGGCAATCAGCCCCAGCATTTT; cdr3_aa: CASSIERAVGNQPQHF